The rows below give T cell receptor beta chains drawn from one sample of a study of T cells in Graves' hyperthyroidism and ophthalmopathy. TCRdb processed the multiplex PCR reads anew with MiXCR; each CDR3 protein has one entry. The sample includes 450,000 to 600,000 distinct CDR3 sequences, roughly 21% of them seen just once. The material sequenced was blood. The source of these receptors is a man aged 40-49 years with Graves' ophthalmopathy. The CDR3 runs from the conserved cysteine through the conserved F or W. Each record gives: clone size, D gene, V gene, CDR3 length, J gene, CDR3 DNA, CDR3 protein. D genes are given only for firm matches. A row's size may be missing; if present it is once, few, many or a size class.

.,TRBD2,TRBV6-2/TRBV6-3,13,TRBJ2-3,TGTGCCGGCGAAATAGCGGGCATCGATACGCAGTATTTT,CAGEIAGIDTQYF
many,.,TRBV5-1,14,TRBJ1-2,TGCGCCAGCAGCTTGGAAAGGTTGGGTTATGGCTACACCTTC,CASSLERLGYGYTF
.,.,TRBV12-3/TRBV12-4,12,TRBJ2-3,TGTGCCAGCCAACGTAGAGGGGATACGCAGTATTTT,CASQRRGDTQYF
.,TRBD2,TRBV5-5,16,TRBJ2-2,TGTGCCAGCAGCTTTGATGCTAGCGGCCACACCGGGGAGCTGTTTTTT,CASSFDASGHTGELFF
.,.,TRBV5-1,14,TRBJ2-5,TGCGCCAGCAGCTTCCTTCAGTCCCAAGAGACCCGGTACTTC,CASSFLQSQETRYF
.,.,TRBV7-9,14,TRBJ2-7,TGTGCCAGCAGCGATCGGACGCTGACCTACGAGCAGTACTTC,CASSDRTLTYEQYF
many,.,TRBV30,14,TRBJ1-1,TGTGCCTGGAGTGTGATTCGGGTGTACACTGAAGCTTTCTTT,CAWSVIRVYTEAFF
few,.,TRBV18,15,TRBJ1-2,TGTGCCAGCTCACCGCCCAATTCACAGAACTATGGCTACACCTTC,CASSPPNSQNYGYTF
many,.,TRBV6-1,14,TRBJ1-1,TGTGCCAGCAGTGAACATAGCGCGAACACTGAAGCTTTCTTT,CASSEHSANTEAFF
many,TRBD2,TRBV12-5,16,TRBJ2-1,TGTGCTAGTGGTTTGGTACTCCCAGGGGTACGGGAGGGGCAGTTCTTC,CASGLVLPGVREGQFF
.,.,TRBV4-2,15,TRBJ2-5,TGTGCCAGCAGCCAAGAAGTCGGCAGCAAAGAGACCCAGTACTTC,CASSQEVGSKETQYF
.,TRBD2,TRBV25-1,15,TRBJ2-5,TGTGCCAGCAGTGAATATATATGGGGAGGGGAGACCCAGTACTTC,CASSEYIWGGETQYF
many,.,TRBV15,14,TRBJ2-1,TGTGCCACCAGCAGGGCCGAGGGATACAATGAGCAGTTCTTC,CATSRAEGYNEQFF
.,TRBD1,TRBV5-1,15,TRBJ1-2,TGTGCCAGCAGGCCGGGACAGGGGACTAACTATGGCTACACCTTC,CASRPGQGTNYGYTF
.,.,TRBV6-5,15,TRBJ2-7,TGTGCCAGCAGTTACGGGCAGCAACCTACCTACGAGCAGTACTTC,CASSYGQQPTYEQYF
many,.,TRBV2,13,TRBJ2-1,TGTGCCAGCAGTGAAGTAGAGTACAATGAGCAGTTCTTC,CASSEVEYNEQFF
few,TRBD1,TRBV24-1,16,TRBJ1-5,TGTGCCACCGAGCCAGGGGGAAGGCCCGGGGGTCAGCCCCAGCATTTT,CATEPGGRPGGQPQHF
many,.,TRBV28,13,TRBJ2-7,TGTGCCAGCAGTTTAATCCAGACTCGCGAGCAGTACTTC,CASSLIQTREQYF
many,TRBD1,TRBV7-9,16,TRBJ2-3,TGTGCCAGCAGCTCCCCGGACAGGGGGCAGGGAGATACGCAGTATTTT,CASSSPDRGQGDTQYF
few,.,TRBV4-1,14,TRBJ2-2,TGCGCCAGCAGCCAACCGGGAGTGGCCGGGGAGCTGTTTTTT,CASSQPGVAGELFF
few,TRBD1,TRBV3-1,14,TRBJ2-1,TGTGCCAGCAGCCAGAGGGACAGGGGCAATGAGCAGTTCTTC,CASSQRDRGNEQFF
few,.,TRBV5-1,14,TRBJ1-3,TGCGCCAGCAGCCCGGTGGATGGCGGAAACACCATATATTTT,CASSPVDGGNTIYF
.,.,TRBV7-6,15,TRBJ2-5,TGTGCCAGCAGCTCCCCTTATCGGGCGGGTAGGGCCCAGTACTTC,CASSSPYRAGRAQYF
.,TRBD2,TRBV30,15,TRBJ2-2,TGTGCCTGGAATTCGGCGGGGGTGAACACCGGGGAGCTGTTTTTT,CAWNSAGVNTGELFF
many,TRBD2,TRBV28,15,TRBJ2-1,TGTGCCAGCAGTTTCGCTAGCGGGAAGGGGAATGAGCAGTTCTTC,CASSFASGKGNEQFF
.,TRBD1,TRBV6-1,17,TRBJ2-3,TGTGCCAGCACCAACCCCAAGGCAGGGGGTAGCACAGATACGCAGTATTTT,CASTNPKAGGSTDTQYF
.,.,TRBV19,16,TRBJ1-3,TGTGCCAGTAGTATTCGCGAGGGCATCTCTGGAAACACCATATATTTT,CASSIREGISGNTIYF
many,TRBD2,TRBV7-8,15,TRBJ2-7,TGTGCCAGCAGCCCGACCCTAGCGGGAGCATACGAGCAGTACTTC,CASSPTLAGAYEQYF
many,.,TRBV6-1,15,TRBJ2-1,TGTGCCAGCAGTTATTTGGCAATCTCCTACAATGAGCAGTTCTTC,CASSYLAISYNEQFF
.,.,TRBV7-8,16,TRBJ2-2,TGTGCCAGCAGCCCAAGAGGCGGGGTCGGGACCGGGGAGCTGTTTTTT,CASSPRGGVGTGELFF
many,TRBD2,TRBV6-2/TRBV6-3,17,TRBJ2-7,TGTGCCAGCAGAGACGGGACTAGCGGAGGGGGCTCCTACGAGCAGTACTTC,CASRDGTSGGGSYEQYF
.,.,TRBV10-3,13,TRBJ1-5,TGTGCCATCAGTGATCAAGGTGATCAGCCCCAGCATTTT,CAISDQGDQPQHF
few,TRBD2,TRBV12-3/TRBV12-4,15,TRBJ2-7,TGTGCCAGCAGTTTAGGGTCGGGAGGGCCGGACGAGCAGTACTTC,CASSLGSGGPDEQYF
many,.,TRBV7-8,13,TRBJ1-6,TGTGCCAGCAGCTTAGCAGGAGCACATCCCCTCCACTTT,CASSLAGAHPLHF
.,.,TRBV5-6,16,TRBJ2-5,TGTGCCAGCAGCTTCCGGGACATGCTGTACCAAGAGACCCAGTACTTC,CASSFRDMLYQETQYF
many,.,TRBV7-2,13,TRBJ1-5,TGTGCCAGCAGCTTCGTCGGACAGCAGCCCCAGCATTTT,CASSFVGQQPQHF
.,TRBD1,TRBV7-6,13,TRBJ1-4,TGTGCCAGCAGCTACAGGGGCTGGGAAAAACTGTTTTTT,CASSYRGWEKLFF
many,.,TRBV11-2,13,TRBJ2-5,TGTGCCAGCAGCTTAAGCCCCCAAGAGACCCAGTACTTC,CASSLSPQETQYF
few,.,TRBV20-1,10,TRBJ2-7,TGCAGTGCCCTTAGCGACGAGCAGTACTTC,CSALSDEQYF
.,.,TRBV15,14,TRBJ1-2,TGTGCCACCAGCAGAGAGGTTACTGGCTATGGCTACACCTTC,CATSREVTGYGYTF
.,TRBD1,TRBV18,17,TRBJ1-1,TGTGCCAGCTCACGCTCCGGGACAGGGGGCTTGAACACTGAAGCTTTCTTT,CASSRSGTGGLNTEAFF
.,TRBD1,TRBV7-2,11,TRBJ2-7,TGTGCCAGCAGCTTCTTGACAGGGCCGTACTTC,CASSFLTGPYF
many,TRBD2,TRBV2,15,TRBJ2-7,TGTGCCAGCAGTGTCGGGACTAGCGACTCCTACGAGCAGTACTTC,CASSVGTSDSYEQYF
.,.,TRBV7-2,16,TRBJ2-2,TGTGCCAGCAGCTTGTCAGACTTCCTTAACACCGGGGAGCTGTTTTTT,CASSLSDFLNTGELFF
.,.,TRBV19,14,TRBJ2-1,TGTGCCAATCCGACGGGAAGCTCCTACAATGAGCAGTTCTTC,CANPTGSSYNEQFF
.,TRBD2,TRBV2,15,TRBJ2-2,TGTGCCAGCAGTTTGTGGCTAGCGGGCACCGGGGAGCTGTTTTTT,CASSLWLAGTGELFF
many,.,TRBV12-3/TRBV12-4,12,TRBJ2-5,TGTGCCAGCAGTACGACCCAAGAGACCCAGTACTTC,CASSTTQETQYF
.,TRBD2,TRBV2,17,TRBJ2-1,TGTGCCAGCAGTGAGTCCGGGACTAGCGGGAGAGGGCATGAGCAGTTCTTC,CASSESGTSGRGHEQFF
few,.,TRBV7-9,14,TRBJ1-3,TGTGCCAGCAGCTTCCCCAACTCTGGAAACACCATATATTTT,CASSFPNSGNTIYF